This TCR beta chain came from a study of T cell repertoires in cytomegalovirus infection. The table lists this clonotype with a few counts. Via MiXCR, TCRdb re-called the reads, giving one row per CDR3 protein. The data show about 250,000 distinct CDR3 sequences, about 18% seen once. The CDR3 extends over 14 amino acids. Trimming left V 3 bases short and J 4 bases short, with 15 bases between. Germline-derived CDR1 and CDR2 are SQVTM and ANQGSEA. The sequenced sample was CD8+ T cells from PBMCs. The receptor was isolated from a human donor in good health (CMV status not recorded). Some clones in this sample may be carry-over from other donors' samples. The chain joins TRBV29-1 to TRBJ1-2; D remains ambiguous. The CDR3 here is CSVEDRGLGYGYTF. The CDR3 coding sequence is TGCAGCGTTGAGGATCGAGGGCTCGGCTATGGCTACACCTTC.